The 16 T cell receptor beta chains listed next were all sequenced from one sample in a study of blood T cell repertoires in COVID-19. Data came from immunoSEQ multiplex PCR; TCRdb stores just in-frame clones and leaves some out. This sample has about 250,000 clones, with around 83% found just once. Sequenced input: peripheral blood. All receptors come from an elderly man with acute or convalescent COVID-19.

This clone was seen a single time. The rearrangement links TRBV13 to TRBJ2-7, with 16 bases identical to TRBD2. The V gene's germline CDR1 is PRHDT and CDR2 FYEKMQ (reference sequence). V shed 3 bases, J shed 6 bases, and the junction held 23 bases outside the gene matches. CDR3 length: 22 residues. CDR3 residues: CASSFYDSTGLAGGNPRLEQYF. CDR3 nucleotides: TGTGCCAGCAGCTTTTATGACAGTACGGGACTAGCGGGAGGGAATCCACGACTCGAGCAGTACTTC.

This clone was detected only a few times. The chain carries TRBV29-1 and TRBJ2-7, with TRBD2 matching 7 bases. This CDR3 is built from 18 residues. Germline-derived CDR1 and CDR2 are SQVTM and ANQGSEA. Losses at the gene ends were 4 bases for V and 2 bases for J; bases not matched to a gene: 20. The CDR3 bases are TGCAGCGTTGTAAAGACCACTCTACGGCGGGAGCGAGCCTACGAGCAGTACTTC. Translation: CSVVKTTLRRERAYEQYF.

J is TRBJ2-3 and V is TRBV5-1; TRBD1 matches at 9 bases. CDR3 length: 16 residues. V gave up 0 bases and J gave up 2 bases; unmatched junction bases: 4. Germline V CDR1 and CDR2: SGHRS, YFSETQ. CDR3 sequence reads: CASSLAGQGYTDTQYF. CDR3 DNA: TGCGCCAGCAGCTTGGCGGGACAGGGATACACAGATACGCAGTATTTT.

The rearrangement links TRBV6-5 to TRBJ2-5; maybe TRBD2 (6 bases). The CDR3 is 15 amino acids. CDR1 MNHEY and CDR2 SVGAGI come from the germline V gene. Trimming removed 0 bases from V and 5 bases from J, with 13 bases in between. CDR3 DNA sequence: TGTGCCAGCAGTTACTCGGAGGGGCGTGGGGAGACCCAGTACTTC. Its translation: CASSYSEGRGETQYF.

This rearrangement joins TRBV20-1 to TRBJ2-5; weak D call: TRBD2 (6 bases). The CDR3 sequence is 15 residues long. The ends were cut back, 3 bases at V and 2 bases at J, with 16 bases in the middle. CDR1 DFQATT and CDR2 SNEGSKA come from the germline V gene (reference sequence). As DNA, the CDR3 is TGCAGTGCTAGTTCTGTGGGGGGTCTTCAAGAGACCCAGTACTTC. This translates into CSASSVGGLQETQYF.

This clone has only a few counts. The rearrangement links TRBV5-1 to TRBJ2-5, with 12 bases lining up with TRBD1. This CDR3 is 16 amino acids long. Germline V gene data show CDR1 as SGHRS and CDR2 as YFSETQ. V lost 2 bases and J lost 3; bases outside the gene matches: 5. The CDR3: CASSFQGTGGEETQYF. CDR3 nucleotide sequence: TGCGCCAGCAGCTTCCAAGGGACAGGGGGCGAAGAGACCCAGTACTTC.

This clone was picked up a small number of times. CDR3 nucleotides: TGCGCCAGCAGCTTGGGGGGACAGGACTACGAGCAGTACTTC. Its protein product is CASSLGGQDYEQYF. The rearrangement joins TRBV5-1 to TRBJ2-7; 8 bases are a match to TRBD1. Germline V gene sequence: CDR1 SGHRS, CDR2 YFSETQ. V shed 0 bases, J shed 3 bases, and the junction held 2 bases outside the gene matches. The CDR3 runs 14 residues.

V gene TRBV19 combines with J gene TRBJ1-2; 7 bases are a match to TRBD1. There are 16 residues in the CDR3. V trimming: 4 bases; J trimming: 0 bases; junction bases outside the gene matches: 8. The germline V gene has CDR1 LNHDA and CDR2 SQIVND (reference sequence). In DNA form, the CDR3 reads TGTGCCAGTAGTACTTTCCAGGGACAGCCTAACTATGGCTACACCTTC. Encoded protein: CASSTFQGQPNYGYTF. Using reference TRBV19 and TRBJ1-2 for the parts outside the CDR3, the full variable domain is DGGITQSPKYLFRKEGQNVTLSCEQNLNHDAMYWYRQDPGQGLRLIYYSQIVNDFQKGDIAEGYSVSREKKESFPLTVTSAQKNPTAFYLCASSTFQGQPNYGYTFGSGTRLTVV.

The chain combines TRBV7-2 with TRBJ1-2; D possibly corresponds to TRBD1 (5 bases). V dropped 2 bases and J dropped 7 bases, with 11 bases sitting between them. Looked up from germline, CDR1 is SGHTA and CDR2 is FQGNSA. CDR3 length: 13 residues. In DNA, the CDR3 is TGTGCCAGCAGCTTACTCAGGGCCTTTGGCTACACCTTC. This gives the protein CASSLLRAFGYTF.

Points on this clone: The same CDR3 also results from other DNA sequences found in this sample. The chain employs TRBV5-1 and TRBJ1-2; 10 bases align to TRBD1. This CDR3 is built from 14 residues. Germline CDR1 is SGHRS and CDR2 is YFSETQ. V was clipped by 4 bases and J by 7 bases; unmatched bases: 7. The DNA for the CDR3 is TGCGCCAGCAGCCTGACTGGGACAGGGGCTGGCTACACCTTC. Amino acids: CASSLTGTGAGYTF.

The rearrangement joins TRBV24-1 to TRBJ2-2; D is perhaps TRBD2 (5 bases). The germline V gene has CDR1 KGHDR and CDR2 SFDVKD. V was pared by 4 bases and J by 3 bases, with 5 bases between. The CDR3 covers 13 residues. The CDR3 loop is CATSERDTGELFF. DNA for the CDR3: TGTGCCACCAGTGAGCGGGACACCGGGGAGCTGTTTTTT.

The chain links TRBV29-1 to TRBJ2-2; TRBD2 is a possible D gene (6 bases). The V and J ends lost 3 bases and 4 bases respectively, with 9 bases between them. Germline V gives CDR1 SQVTM, CDR2 ANQGSEA. The CDR3 runs 13 residues. This CDR3 is CSVDRGLTGELFF. The CDR3 bases are TGCAGCGTTGACCGGGGACTCACCGGGGAGCTGTTTTTT.

The V gene is TRBV19, the J gene TRBJ1-1, with unresolved D. CDR3 length: 13 amino acids. Germline V lookup: CDR1 LNHDA, CDR2 SQIVND (reference sequence). V dropped 2 bases and J dropped 4 bases, with 8 bases sitting between them. CDR3 loop: CASSIMEGTEAFF. The CDR3 nucleotides read TGTGCCAGTAGTATAATGGAGGGCACTGAAGCTTTCTTT.

V usage is TRBV2 and J usage is TRBJ2-5; 8 positions match TRBD1. Germline CDR1 reads SNHLY; CDR2 reads FYNNEI. CDR3 length: 14 residues. Trimming took 7 bases from V and 5 from J; bases not matched to a gene: 9. In DNA form, the CDR3 reads TGTGCCAGCACCAGAGACAGGGGTTGGGAGACCCAGTACTTC. Encoded protein: CASTRDRGWETQYF.

The rearrangement uses TRBV12-5 and TRBJ1-1; 7 bases match TRBD1. J lost 5 bases, V lost 2 bases, and 8 bases had no gene match. This CDR3 has 15 amino acids. Germline V lookup: CDR1 LGHNT, CDR2 FRNRAP. This chain's CDR3 is CASGLLNRGKTEAFF. DNA of the CDR3: TGTGCTAGTGGTTTGCTAAACAGGGGAAAAACTGAAGCTTTCTTT.

This chain links TRBV25-1 with TRBJ2-1, with 8 bases fitting TRBD2. V lost 0 bases to trimming and J lost 4 bases; unmatched junction nucleotides: 8. The CDR3 covers 17 residues. In germline, CDR1 is MGHDK, CDR2 SYGVNS. The DNA for the CDR3 is TGTGCCAGCAGTGAATACGACACTAGCGGCGTATACAATGAGCAGTTCTTC. This translates into CASSEYDTSGVYNEQFF.